This TCR beta chain was captured by sequencing in a study of radiotherapy plus CTLA-4 blockade in lung cancer. On the study more broadly: An objective response was seen in roughly 20% of patients, and disease control in less than 35%. Study observations and caveats: Tumor-derived TCR clones expanded in blood after radiotherapy plus ipilimumab. Early clonal dynamics of blood T cells, together with interferon-beta, were reported as the best response predictor.

Sequencing was performed with immunoSEQ multiplex PCR; in TCRdb, only in-frame clones are kept and a portion is missing. The data hold roughly 90,000 clones, with 78% observed a single time. This clone was counted only a few times. The target antigen is unknown. This CDR3 region has 15 residues. Patients with chemo-refractory metastatic non-small-cell lung cancer received focal radiation plus CTLA-4 blockade with ipilimumab. The chain couples TRBV21-1 to TRBJ1-4; TRBD1, as called in the table, went unchecked against the DNA. TRBV21-1 is designated a pseudogene. This TCR came from a human donor with non-small cell lung cancer who had a partial response to radiotherapy plus ipilimumab. Some clones in this sample may be carry-over from other donors' samples. This material consisted of peripheral blood, taken from a patient treated with radiotherapy plus ipilimumab. CDR3 protein: CASSKGDRTNEKLFF. The CDR3 DNA follows: TGTGCCAGCAGCAAGGGCGACAGAACTAATGAAAAACTGTTTTTT.